The clone carrying this T cell receptor beta chain has only a few counts. Prepared TCR beta cDNA libraries contained unique molecular identifiers. TCRdb passed the PCR reads through MiXCR, listing each CDR3 protein once. The sample records 750,000 to 950,000 distinct CDR3 sequences, approximately 53% being singletons. The record originates from a study of post-analysis software for immune sequencing data. Sequenced input: blood. The origin of this receptor is a girl aged 10 to 17 with multiple sclerosis.

Here the CDR3 reads CSAKQWGGYEKLFF. The CDR3 DNA follows: TGCAGTGCAAAGCAGTGGGGGGGCTATGAAAAACTGTTTTTT. This chain uses TRBV20-1 with TRBJ1-4; weak D call: TRBD1 (6 bases). Between the trimmed V and J ends, which lost 6 bases and 6 bases, there was a span of 17 bases. This CDR3 comprises 14 residues. Per the germline V gene, CDR1 is DFQATT and CDR2 is SNEGSKA (reference sequence).